This TCR beta chain was captured by sequencing in a study of beta chain features in type 1 diabetes. Study background: The number of sorted cells examined across all samples was 107,917,701. Study results and limitations: A potential influence of HLA type upon TCRB rearrangement remained unresolved herein. Among patients with Type 1 diabetes, TCRB CDR3s were moderately but significantly shorter in every one of the four CD4+ subsets.

Every single donor gave one heparinised blood draw, and these averaged approximately 100 mL. There are a few counts of this clone. Antigen specificity is unknown. The authors reverse transcribed all of the isolated RNA, so sequencing captured expressed TCRB transcripts. Here immunoSEQ multiplex PCR was the method, and the copy in TCRdb shows in-frame clones only, minus some. The sample holds 150,000 to 180,000 clones, about a tenth seen once. Sequenced material: central memory CD4+ T cells from blood. This sequence originates from a man aged 25 to 40 with type 1 diabetes.

The CDR3 nucleotides are TGCGCCAGCAGAGGGGGAGTCGTGGGCTACAATGAGCAGTTCTTC. Residues: CASRGGVVGYNEQFF. V usage is TRBV5-1 and J usage is TRBJ2-1; D may be TRBD1 (6 bases). V lost 5 bases and J lost 3, with 15 bases in between. Germline-derived CDR1 and CDR2 are SGHRS and YFSETQ. This CDR3 is built from 15 residues. Together with reference TRBV5-1 and TRBJ2-1, the CDR3 gives the full variable domain: KAGVTQTPRYLIKTRGQQVTLSCSPISGHRSVSWYQQTPGQGLQFLFEYFSETQRNKGNFPGRFSGRQFSNSRSEMNVSTLELGDSALYLCASRGGVVGYNEQFFGPGTRLTVL.